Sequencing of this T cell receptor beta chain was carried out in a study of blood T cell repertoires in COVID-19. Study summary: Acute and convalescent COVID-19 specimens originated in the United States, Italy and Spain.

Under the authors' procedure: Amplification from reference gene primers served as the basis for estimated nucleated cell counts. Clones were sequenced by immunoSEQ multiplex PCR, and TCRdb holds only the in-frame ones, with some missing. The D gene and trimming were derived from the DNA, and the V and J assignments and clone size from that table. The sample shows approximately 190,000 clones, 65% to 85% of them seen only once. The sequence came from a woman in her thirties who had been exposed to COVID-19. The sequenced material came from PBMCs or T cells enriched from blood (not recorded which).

The DNA of the CDR3 is TGCGCCAGCAGCTTGGGAGGACAGGGTGGATCGGGGGAGCTGTTTTTT. It translates to CASSLGGQGGSGELFF. The genes are TRBV5-1 and TRBJ2-2; TRBD1 matches 8 bases. Trimming removed 0 bases from V and 8 bases from J; junction bases left unmatched: 9. Germline CDR1 is SGHRS and CDR2 is YFSETQ. The CDR3 sequence is 16 residues long.